Listed below are T cell receptor beta chains from one sample, sequenced in a study of blood T cell repertoires in COVID-19. Here immunoSEQ multiplex PCR was the method, and the copy in TCRdb shows in-frame clones only, minus some. The repertoire includes around 90,000 clones, roughly 90% of them detected once, and about 15% sits in the top ten. The sequencing sample was made of peripheral blood. Receptors were obtained from a male donor with acute or convalescent COVID-19. Each CDR3 is given without its conserved first and last residue. The order of the fields is CDR3 length, J gene, V gene, CDR3 protein.

len: 14; j_gene: TRBJ2-2; v_gene: TRBV14; CDR3aa: ASSTRLAGDGGELF
len: 13; j_gene: TRBJ1-4; v_gene: TRBV19; CDR3aa: ASSIGQGWDEKLF
len: 11; j_gene: TRBJ1-3; v_gene: TRBV29-1; CDR3aa: SVARQAGNTIY
len: 15; j_gene: TRBJ2-3; v_gene: TRBV7-8; CDR3aa: ASSLVTLGQGPDTQY
len: 16; j_gene: TRBJ1-1; v_gene: TRBV25-1; CDR3aa: ASSEYLGRRLMNTEAF
len: 12; j_gene: TRBJ2-5; v_gene: TRBV9; CDR3aa: ASSASGGRETQY
len: 13; j_gene: TRBJ2-7; v_gene: TRBV5-1; CDR3aa: ASSPPGQGSYEQY
len: 13; j_gene: TRBJ1-2; v_gene: TRBV6-5; CDR3aa: ASKKGTGDLGGYT
len: 12; j_gene: TRBJ2-7; v_gene: TRBV6-1; CDR3aa: ASSELQTRGEQY
len: 11; j_gene: TRBJ1-1; v_gene: TRBV9; CDR3aa: ASSVGGDTEAF
len: 11; j_gene: TRBJ2-3; v_gene: TRBV10-3; CDR3aa: AIRTLGVDTQY
len: 13; j_gene: TRBJ2-3; v_gene: TRBV10-3; CDR3aa: AISEGTGWADTQY
len: 12; j_gene: TRBJ1-2; v_gene: TRBV3-1/TRBV3-2; CDR3aa: ASSQRAQGYGYT
len: 10; j_gene: TRBJ2-5; v_gene: TRBV3-1/TRBV3-2; CDR3aa: ASSHRQETQY
len: 11; j_gene: TRBJ1-6; v_gene: TRBV2; CDR3aa: ASSVTGDSPLH
len: 14; j_gene: TRBJ1-2; v_gene: TRBV3-1/TRBV3-2; CDR3aa: ARSLGGGQGDYGYT
len: 13; j_gene: TRBJ1-2; v_gene: TRBV28; CDR3aa: ASSFPEGAGYGYT
len: 12; j_gene: TRBJ1-1; v_gene: TRBV28; CDR3aa: ASSFPGGKGEAF
len: 12; j_gene: TRBJ1-6; v_gene: TRBV6-6; CDR3aa: ASSRDRINSPLH
len: 12; j_gene: TRBJ2-7; v_gene: TRBV5-4; CDR3aa: ASSRTGNSYEQY
len: 13; j_gene: TRBJ1-3; v_gene: TRBV18; CDR3aa: ASSPRTVEGNTIY
len: 13; j_gene: TRBJ1-3; v_gene: TRBV30; CDR3aa: AWSPDRGSGNTIY
len: 11; j_gene: TRBJ1-2; v_gene: TRBV5-5; CDR3aa: ASSFNTNYGYT
len: 13; j_gene: TRBJ1-1; v_gene: TRBV19; CDR3aa: ASSVRDREVAEAF
len: 13; j_gene: TRBJ2-7; v_gene: TRBV3-1/TRBV3-2; CDR3aa: ASSQDLLSSYEQY
len: 14; j_gene: TRBJ1-3; v_gene: TRBV11-2; CDR3aa: ASSLKGQASGNTIY
len: 11; j_gene: TRBJ1-2; v_gene: TRBV6-5; CDR3aa: ASSYGQGKGYT
len: 10; j_gene: TRBJ2-7; v_gene: TRBV6-5; CDR3aa: ASSYVGGEQY
len: 11; j_gene: TRBJ1-5; v_gene: TRBV30; CDR3aa: AWSAQSNQPQH
len: 15; j_gene: TRBJ2-5; v_gene: TRBV4-2; CDR3aa: ASSQASASGAGGTQY
len: 11; j_gene: TRBJ1-3; v_gene: TRBV30; CDR3aa: AGDRVSGNTIY
len: 11; j_gene: TRBJ1-2; v_gene: TRBV5-6; CDR3aa: ASSLTGIYGYT
len: 12; j_gene: TRBJ1-1; v_gene: TRBV6-1; CDR3aa: ASSEDSVGGAAF
len: 12; j_gene: TRBJ1-1; v_gene: TRBV2; CDR3aa: ASRGTGVATEAF
len: 12; j_gene: TRBJ2-5; v_gene: TRBV3-1/TRBV3-2; CDR3aa: ASSPNQGPETQY
len: 14; j_gene: TRBJ1-5; v_gene: TRBV30; CDR3aa: ACTPRQGVGNQPQH
len: 14; j_gene: TRBJ2-1; v_gene: TRBV5-4; CDR3aa: ASSLGLAGGPNEQF
len: 13; j_gene: TRBJ1-5; v_gene: TRBV6-2/TRBV6-3; CDR3aa: ASSTTGWGNQPQH
len: 11; j_gene: TRBJ1-6; v_gene: TRBV3-1/TRBV3-2; CDR3aa: GSGRSYNSPLH
len: 14; j_gene: TRBJ2-2; v_gene: TRBV24-1; CDR3aa: ATSAYRGANTGELF
len: 14; j_gene: TRBJ2-2; v_gene: TRBV7-3; CDR3aa: ASSLSGLAGTGELF
len: 10; j_gene: TRBJ1-1; v_gene: TRBV12-3/TRBV12-4; CDR3aa: ASSAGTGGAF
len: 14; j_gene: TRBJ2-6; v_gene: TRBV9; CDR3aa: ASSVGGATGANVLT
len: 12; j_gene: TRBJ1-1; v_gene: TRBV3-1/TRBV3-2; CDR3aa: ASSHPDRGPEAF
len: 10; j_gene: TRBJ2-1; v_gene: TRBV12-3/TRBV12-4; CDR3aa: ASSRENNEQF
len: 12; j_gene: TRBJ2-5; v_gene: TRBV4-2; CDR3aa: ASSQDGTQETQY
len: 14; j_gene: TRBJ2-2; v_gene: TRBV24-1; CDR3aa: ATSAPGLQGTGELF
len: 14; j_gene: TRBJ1-6; v_gene: TRBV5-1; CDR3aa: ASSLSDRGLDSPLH
len: 14; j_gene: TRBJ1-4; v_gene: TRBV10-3; CDR3aa: AIVRGRGPRNEKLF
len: 12; j_gene: TRBJ1-2; v_gene: TRBV29-1; CDR3aa: SHSPGGTGDGYT
len: 13; j_gene: TRBJ1-3; v_gene: TRBV6-6; CDR3aa: ASSPGVVSGNTIY
len: 13; j_gene: TRBJ1-6; v_gene: TRBV19; CDR3aa: ASTRSSSYNSPLH
len: 14; j_gene: TRBJ2-2; v_gene: TRBV7-9; CDR3aa: ASSPTLTANTGELF
len: 13; j_gene: TRBJ1-6; v_gene: TRBV5-1; CDR3aa: ASSSWTGGRSPLH
len: 11; j_gene: TRBJ2-7; v_gene: TRBV19; CDR3aa: ASSQMGGDEQY
len: 10; j_gene: TRBJ1-2; v_gene: TRBV18; CDR3aa: ASSRGQYGYT
len: 17; j_gene: TRBJ2-6; v_gene: TRBV6-1; CDR3aa: ASSEMGTGVASGANVLT
len: 14; j_gene: TRBJ2-5; v_gene: TRBV24-1; CDR3aa: ATSDLRQGLNETQY
len: 13; j_gene: TRBJ1-3; v_gene: TRBV4-2; CDR3aa: ASNPGGYSGNTIY